This T cell receptor (beta chain) is from a study of T cell responses to AZD1222 COVID-19 vaccine. Assay used: immunoSEQ multiplex PCR; TCRdb lists only in-frame clones, some missing. Of roughly 150,000 clones in the sample, approximately 90% were seen once. The V segment lost 4 bases and the J segment 10 bases; nucleotides outside the gene matches: 14. CDR1 and CDR2 (germline): LNHDA, SQIVND (reference sequence). CDR3 length equals 15 residues. The chain is built from TRBV19 and TRBJ2-3, with 7 positions matching TRBD2. The sample consisted of peripheral blood, taken on day 0 of AZD1222 vaccination. The TCR sequence derives from an adult in good health. CDR3 sequence: CASSTPKIPLAAQYF. The CDR3 DNA follows: TGTGCCAGTAGTACCCCCAAAATCCCTCTAGCGGCGCAGTATTTT.